Below are 8 T cell receptor beta chains sequenced from a single sample in a study of cytomegalovirus exposure and HLA in healthy donors. Use of 60 Vbeta and 13 Jbeta primers characterized the PCR. The assay was immunoSEQ multiplex PCR, and TCRdb's table has in-frame clones only and misses some. Of over 150,000 clones in the sample, 77% are singletons; the top ten hold around 3%. The sample comprised PBMCs. These receptor sequences come from a woman in her 40s in good health and CMV-seropositive.

With regard to this clone: Within the sample, other DNA sequences also encode this same CDR3. This sequence joins TRBV5-5 and TRBJ2-5, with 14 nucleotides matching TRBD2. Losses at the gene ends were 0 bases for V and 5 bases for J; bases not matched to a gene: 3. The CDR3 extends over 16 amino acids. CDR1 and CDR2 (germline): SGHKS, YYEKEE (reference sequence). The CDR3, as DNA: TGTGCCAGCAGCTTGGGACTAGCGGGGGGGCAGGAGACCCAGTACTTC. This sequence encodes CASSLGLAGGQETQYF.

The chain links TRBV6-1 to TRBJ1-5; D gene ambiguous. V gave up 4 bases and J gave up 0 bases, with 10 bases separating them. The CDR3 loop spans 15 amino acids. Germline assignment: CDR1 MNHNS and CDR2 SASEGT. As DNA, the CDR3 is TGTGCCAGCAGTGGGAGCGGGTATAGCAATCAGCCCCAGCATTTT. Protein: CASSGSGYSNQPQHF.

This clone showed up just once. The chain links TRBV7-7 to TRBJ2-1; 7 bases align to TRBD2. Germline values: CDR1 SSHAT, CDR2 FNYEAQ (reference sequence). The CDR3 has 15 residues. V trimming: 2 bases; J trimming: 5 bases; junction bases outside the gene matches: 6. Here the CDR3 DNA reads TGTGCCAGCAGCTTACTCGCGGGAGAGGACAATGAGCAGTTCTTC. As protein: CASSLLAGEDNEQFF.

The chain combines TRBV5-4 with TRBJ1-3, with D hard to call. Germline values: CDR1 SGHNT, CDR2 YYREEE (reference sequence). Trimming pared 1 base from V and 0 bases from J, leaving 5 bases between. This CDR3 contains 14 residues. The CDR3, as DNA: TGTGCCAGCAGCTTGTCGGGCTCTGGAAACACCATATATTTT. Translating it yields CASSLSGSGNTIYF.

The chain links TRBV25-1 to TRBJ1-1, with 8 bases fitting TRBD1. The CDR3 totals 15 residues. Germline lookup yields CDR1 MGHDK and CDR2 SYGVNS. Germline trimming cut 2 bases from V and 3 bases from J; bases unmatched to any gene: 5. CDR3 in amino acids: CASSEGDRQHTEAFF. The CDR3 DNA reads TGTGCCAGCAGTGAAGGGGACAGGCAACACACTGAAGCTTTCTTT.

This clone has more than one count but fewer than ten. This chain links TRBV6-5 with TRBJ2-7; TRBD1 might be the D (6 bases). In germline, CDR1 is MNHEY, CDR2 SVGAGI. With 5 bases removed from V and 0 bases from J, the gap between germline ends came to 11 bases. This CDR3 is built from 14 residues. The CDR3, as DNA: TGTGCCAGCAGTGCGCACAGGGACTCCTACGAGCAGTACTTC. This encodes CASSAHRDSYEQYF.

This clone was seen more than once but under ten times. This rearrangement joins TRBV11-3 to TRBJ2-7; TRBD1 matches at 9 bases. The ends lost 6 bases at V and 3 bases at J; junction bases unmatched: 6. Germline V gene sequence: CDR1 SGHNT, CDR2 YENEEA. The CDR3 totals 14 residues. CDR3 amino acids: CASSQGTGSYEQYF. CDR3 coding DNA: TGTGCCAGCAGTCAAGGGACAGGGAGCTACGAGCAGTACTTC.

The chain links TRBV6-6 to TRBJ1-2; D remains ambiguous. Looked up from germline, CDR1 is MNHNY and CDR2 is SVGAGI (reference sequence). V was pared by 7 bases and J by 2 bases, with 20 bases between. The CDR3 extends over 16 amino acids. The CDR3 DNA follows: TGTGCCAGCACCATACTTACTAGAGTAGCCAACTATGGCTACACCTTC. Protein product: CASTILTRVANYGYTF.